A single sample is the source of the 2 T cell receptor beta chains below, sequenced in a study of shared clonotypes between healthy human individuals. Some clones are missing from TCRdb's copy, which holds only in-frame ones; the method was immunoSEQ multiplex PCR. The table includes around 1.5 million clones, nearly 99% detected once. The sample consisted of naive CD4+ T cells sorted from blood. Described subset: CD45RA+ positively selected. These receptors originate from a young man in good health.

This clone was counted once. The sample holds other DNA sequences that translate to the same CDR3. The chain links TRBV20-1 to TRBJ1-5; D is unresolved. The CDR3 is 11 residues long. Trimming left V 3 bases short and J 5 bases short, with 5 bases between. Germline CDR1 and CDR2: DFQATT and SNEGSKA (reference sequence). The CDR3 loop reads CSASPDQPQHF. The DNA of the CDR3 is TGCAGTGCTAGCCCCGATCAGCCCCAGCATTTT.

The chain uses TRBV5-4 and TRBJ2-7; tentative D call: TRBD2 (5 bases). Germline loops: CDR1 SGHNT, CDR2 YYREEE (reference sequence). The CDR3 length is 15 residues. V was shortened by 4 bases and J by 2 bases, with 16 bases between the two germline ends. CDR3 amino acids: CASSPPGNSPYEQYF. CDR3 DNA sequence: TGTGCCAGCAGCCCGCCCGGGAACAGTCCCTACGAGCAGTACTTC.